Sequencing of this TCR beta chain was carried out in a study of blood T cell repertoires in COVID-19. CDR1 and CDR2 (germline): SGHVS, FQNEAQ. The CDR3 runs to 17 residues. Trimming pared 5 bases from V and 2 bases from J, leaving 16 bases between. This table comes from immunoSEQ multiplex PCR, and its TCRdb copy is limited to in-frame clones, with some not included. In the table there are over 200,000 clones, 83% of which are singletons. Material: peripheral blood. The TCR sequence derives from a woman in her thirties with COVID-19, enrolled during active disease. The V and J genes are TRBV7-8 and TRBJ1-6; D is undetermined. This CDR3 reads CASSTWSSRTYNSPLHF. CDR3 sequence (DNA): TGTGCCAGCAGCACCTGGAGTTCTAGGACCTATAATTCACCCCTCCACTTT.